This record covers a single T cell receptor (beta chain). A few counts support this clonotype. Its specific antigen is unknown. Base qualities are not recorded, but no much larger clone differs from it by a single base. This entry comes from a study of identical twins (dated by TCRdb to 2015 to 2016). A note on the overall study: To test whether fetal clonotypes persist, this study deep-sequenced TCR alpha and beta repertoires from monozygotic twins, from unrelated adults of various ages, and from cord blood. Replicate twin experiments were performed at different times using different library preparation protocols to rule out contamination.

The library was obtained by 5' RACE. Sequenced on an Illumina HiSeq 2000. A universal primer binding site was added through template switching, and the final cDNA carried a unique molecular identifier so that TCR cDNA molecules could be counted accurately. Specific primers in the conserved constant-segment region were used to synthesize first-strand cDNA for the TCR alpha and beta chains. To control for contamination, every cDNA library carried two barcodes: a SMART-Mk sample barcode plus Illumina barcodes. Two successive PCR steps introduced TruSeq adapter sequences along with Illumina sample barcodes. The Illumina HiSeq platform was used with custom primers to sequence TCR alpha and beta cDNA libraries. On the authors' methods: MiGEC was used to process raw reads and extract unique molecular identifiers, and MiXCR was used to find CDR3 positions. Recombination models were inferred per individual with the repgenHMM and IGoR tools using an EM algorithm. The analysis of shared clonotypes was done with the tcR package in R, with sharing normalized by the product of cloneset sizes. Out-of-frame nonproductive sequences were analyzed to study raw recombination free of thymic and clonal selection effects. TCRdb trimmed public reads at Q25 via fastp, called clones via MiXCR and kept in-frame beta chains. Identical CDR3 protein sequences are pooled into one entry, listed with their most common genes and DNA. These V and J calls are TCRdb output, not the study's own analysis. Counted in this sample were some 460,000 distinct CDR3 sequences; about 14% of them appeared once. In total, the top ten clones hold roughly 0.56% of the sample.

Points the paper makes about the study in general: Fewer insertions were carried by abundant cord blood beta clonotypes, a similar but weaker trend appeared in young adult naive repertoires, and no such trend appeared in memory repertoires. In beta out-of-frame sequences, excess twin sharing was weaker, because having fewer shared sequences lowered the signal-to-noise ratio. Because the same donors could not be followed over many years, the conclusions depended on cross-sectional statistical analysis. Out-of-frame TCR alpha sequences shared between twins showed an excess of low generation-probability sequences compared with coincidental sharing between unrelated individuals. In monozygotic twins, recombination models systematically underestimated out-of-frame TCR alpha sharing, but the models matched the sharing seen between unrelated individuals. Invariant T cells such as MAIT and iNKT could partly confound zero-insertion analyses, though diverse VJ usage argued against this for most clonotypes.

Trimmed from V: 1 base; trimmed from J: 7 bases; junction bases lacking a gene match: 7. The germline V gene gives CDR1 as SGHAT and CDR2 as FQNNGV. The CDR3 measures 15 amino acids from cysteine to phenylalanine. Only the CDR3 DNA stays, 45 bases, in frame from base 1. Every donor in the study was a healthy Caucasian. The twin cohort comprised three pairs of female monozygotic twins, all aged roughly 18 to 30 years. Positive isolation kits from Invitrogen were used to isolate the CD4+ and CD8+ T cell populations. These data also formed part of another study, on yellow fever vaccine responses in identical twins. The other study reports the following: According to the authors, in identical twins the way T cells responded to vaccination appeared partly convergent and partly personalized. In the study, vaccine-responding T cell clones were precisely tracked in identical twins.

Sequencing used CD4+ T cells sorted from blood. In this chain, TRBV11-2 is recombined with TRBJ2-1; 7 of the junction bases match TRBD2. The clonotype originates from a woman aged 18-29 years in good health. The nucleotides are TGTGCCAGCAGCTTAGGAACAGCGGGGTTAAATGAGCAGTTCTTC. This encodes CASSLGTAGLNEQFF.